Listed here is a single T cell receptor (beta chain). Seattle's cohort entered during active infection and was followed longitudinally. V was trimmed by 1 base and J by 6 bases, leaving 5 bases between them. The CDR3 runs to 12 residues. Germline CDR1 and CDR2: SGHNT and YYREEE (reference sequence). In the source study's methods: Estimated nucleated cell counts came from reference gene primer amplification. The protocol was immunoSEQ multiplex PCR, while the TCRdb copy is restricted to in-frame clones and leaves out a portion. D and trimming were read from the DNA, whereas the V and J calls and clone size are those reported in that table. The sample gives roughly 400,000 clones, 80% to 90% of which show up once; approximately 2.4% is in the top ten. The sample originates from a study of blood T cell repertoires in COVID-19. Whole-study context: Sites across the United States, Italy and Spain contributed samples from acute and convalescent COVID-19. Sources were T cells, B-cell-depleted T cells, or PBMCs; the material itself was cDNA or gDNA.

The genes are TRBV5-4 and TRBJ1-5; no reliable D call. Sequencing used peripheral blood. This TCR was sampled from a woman aged 55-75 years with COVID-19, enrolled during active disease. In DNA, the CDR3 is TGTGCCAGCAGCTTGTACGGTCAGCCCCAGCATTTT. This codes for CASSLYGQPQHF. Full variable domain (remainder filled in from reference TRBV5-4 and TRBJ1-5): ETGVTQSPTHLIKTRGQQVTLRCSSQSGHNTVSWYQQALGQGPQFIFQYYREEENGRGNFPPRFSGLQFPNYSSELNVNALELDDSALYLCASSLYGQPQHFGDGTRLSIL.